This T cell receptor beta chain was profiled in a study of blood T cell repertoires in COVID-19. Background on the study: The samples span acute and convalescent COVID-19 from the United States, Italy and Spain.

Enrolment of Seattle patients took place during active infection, and they were followed longitudinally. In this sample, this clone turned up a few times. Original analysis: From reference gene primer amplification, estimates of nucleated cell counts were derived. The repertoire was sequenced with immunoSEQ multiplex PCR; TCRdb's copy has only in-frame clones and lacks some. From that table come the V and J calls and clone size; the DNA was used to work out D and trimming. The table includes approximately 160,000 clones, roughly 86% detected once. Germline CDR1 reads SGHTA; CDR2 reads FQGNSA. The CDR3 is made up of 13 amino acids. Trimming removed 5 bases at V and 7 bases at J, with 11 bases between.

The sequencing input was peripheral blood. The chain joins TRBV7-2 to TRBJ1-4; D remains ambiguous. The clonotype was recovered from a man aged 60-69 years with COVID-19, enrolled during active disease. The CDR3 reads CASSQLAGEKLFF. The CDR3 DNA reads TGTGCCAGCAGCCAACTAGCGGGTGAAAAACTGTTTTTT. Supplemented by reference TRBV7-2 and TRBJ1-4, the full variable domain reads GAGVSQSPSNKVTEKGKDVELRCDPISGHTALYWYRQSLGQGLEFLIYFQGNSAPDKSGLPSDRFSAERTGGSVSTLTIQRTQQEDSAVYLCASSQLAGEKLFFGSGTQLSVL.